These 27 T cell receptor beta chains were all obtained from the same sample, sequenced in a study of blood T cell repertoires in COVID-19 (dated by TCRdb to the early 2020s). Receptor libraries were prepared by the immunoSEQ multiplex PCR assay. The immuneACCESS repertoire file appears here via TCRdb, limited to in-frame rearrangements. These files lack a portion of the clones; in checked studies, under half of the deficit traces to unresolved V genes, and the cause of the others is not known. This sample has tens of thousands of clones in its table, and roughly nine tenths of those were observed once. Of the sample, around 9.9% falls within the top ten clones. The sample taken for sequencing was peripheral blood. The receptor set was obtained from a human donor in a cohort sampled during active COVID-19.

V gene TRBV7-6 combines with J gene TRBJ1-2, with D perhaps TRBD1 (6 bases). Trimming left V 5 bases short and J 0 bases short, with 13 bases between. This CDR3 comprises 15 residues. Germline CDR1 is SGHVS and CDR2 is FNYEAQ. CDR3 DNA: TGTGCCAGCAGCCCAACAGGGTTTCCTAACTATGGCTACACCTTC. Protein sequence: CASSPTGFPNYGYTF.

This rearrangement joins TRBV9 to TRBJ1-2, with D maybe TRBD1 (5 bases). Trimming took off 3 bases at V and 8 bases at J, with 23 bases between the two ends. The CDR3 runs 16 residues. CDR1 is SGDLS and CDR2 is YYNGEE in the germline V gene. The CDR3 DNA reads as TGTGCCAGCAGCGGTACGGCGGGGACTTTAGGTTTGGGCTACACCTTC. Translated: CASSGTAGTLGLGYTF. Complete variable domain (other parts from reference TRBV9 and TRBJ1-2): DSGVTQTPKHLITATGQRVTLRCSPRSGDLSVYWYQQSLDQGLQFLIQYYNGEERAKGNILERFSAQQFPDLHSELNLSSLELGDSALYFCASSGTAGTLGLGYTFGSGTRLTVV.

The chain recombines TRBV7-9 with TRBJ1-1; 10 bases align to TRBD1. V shed 7 bases and J 2 bases; nucleotides not matched to a gene: 13. Per germline, CDR1 SEHNR and CDR2 FQNEAQ (reference sequence). This CDR3 is 17 amino acids long. The CDR3 loop is CASTQSRDRGHNTEAFF. In DNA form, the CDR3 reads TGTGCCAGCACCCAATCCCGGGACAGGGGCCATAACACTGAAGCTTTCTTT.

The chain employs TRBV19 and TRBJ2-1; D is unclear. Germline assignment: CDR1 LNHDA and CDR2 SQIVND (reference sequence). V dropped 8 bases and J dropped 0 bases, with 14 bases sitting between them. The CDR3 is 15 residues long. The CDR3 loop is CASSDRSSSYNEQFF. CDR3 DNA sequence: TGTGCCAGTTCTGATCGGTCGAGCTCCTACAATGAGCAGTTCTTC.

This clone was seen once. V is TRBV7-3 and J is TRBJ2-5; 9 bases agree with TRBD2. V lost 1 base, J lost 5 bases, and 8 bases stayed unmatched. The CDR3 totals 16 residues. Germline CDR1 reads SGHTA; CDR2 reads FQGTGA. For the CDR3, the DNA is TGTGCCAGCAGCTTAAGTAGCGGGGGCATGGGGGAGACCCAGTACTTC. Encoded protein: CASSLSSGGMGETQYF.

The V gene is TRBV4-2, the J gene TRBJ2-2, with D unresolved. CDR1 LGHNA and CDR2 YNFKEQ come from the germline V gene. The CDR3 is made up of 15 amino acids. V lost 0 bases and J lost 0, with 5 bases in between. The CDR3 sequence: CASSQEYTNTGELFF. Written as DNA, the CDR3 is TGTGCCAGCAGCCAAGAGTACACGAACACCGGGGAGCTGTTTTTT.

V and J are TRBV5-4 and TRBJ1-5, with TRBD1 identical over 8 bases. Germline CDR1 is SGHNT and CDR2 is YYREEE (reference sequence). V gave up 3 bases and J gave up 4 bases; unmatched junction bases: 3. The CDR3 loop spans 14 amino acids. The CDR3 sequence is CASSSDRANQPQHF. The CDR3 DNA sequence: TGTGCCAGCAGCTCGGACAGGGCAAATCAGCCCCAGCATTTT. Variable domain in full (rest from reference TRBV5-4 and TRBJ1-5): ETGVTQSPTHLIKTRGQQVTLRCSSQSGHNTVSWYQQALGQGPQFIFQYYREEENGRGNFPPRFSGLQFPNYSSELNVNALELDDSALYLCASSSDRANQPQHFGDGTRLSIL.

The chain combines TRBV7-8 with TRBJ2-4; 15 positions agree with TRBD2. The CDR3 has 15 residues. Per the germline V gene, CDR1 is SGHVS and CDR2 is FQNEAQ. J gave up 7 bases and V 5 bases, and 3 bases lay outside the gene matches. The CDR3 sequence: CASSPGTSGGNIQYF. The CDR3 DNA reads TGTGCCAGCAGCCCTGGGACTAGCGGGGGGAACATTCAGTACTTC.

The rearrangement uses TRBV3-1 (or the pseudogene TRBV3-2) and TRBJ2-2; TRBD1 might be the D (5 bases). Trimming removed 2 bases from V and 5 bases from J, with 6 bases in between. Germline lookup yields CDR1 LGHDT and CDR2 YNNKEL (reference sequence). The CDR3 has 13 residues. CDR3 nucleotide sequence: TGTGCCAGCAGCCAACAGGGAACCGGGGAGCTGTTTTTT. This gives the protein CASSQQGTGELFF.

The chain combines TRBV28 with TRBJ2-7; tentatively, D is TRBD2 (5 bases). Trimming removed 3 bases from V and 3 bases from J, with 15 bases in between. The CDR3 has 15 amino acids. CDR1 and CDR2 (germline): MDHEN, SYDVKM. Here the CDR3 reads CASSFRWETSYEQYF. Written as DNA, the CDR3 is TGTGCCAGCAGTTTTAGGTGGGAGACGAGCTACGAGCAGTACTTC.

This clone has just one count. The chain combines TRBV3-1 (or the pseudogene TRBV3-2) with TRBJ2-3; the match to TRBD2 covers 7 bases. Germline CDR1 is LGHDT and CDR2 is YNNKEL (reference sequence). The CDR3 sequence is 16 residues long. Losses at the gene ends were 4 bases for V and 0 bases for J; bases not matched to a gene: 7. CDR3 coding DNA: TGTGCCAGCAGCCCAGGGACTAAAGACAGCACAGATACGCAGTATTTT. This sequence encodes CASSPGTKDSTDTQYF.

The sample holds one count of this clone. The chain recombines TRBV27 with TRBJ2-5; no definite D call. CDR3 length: 13 residues. V was clipped by 2 bases and J by 4 bases, with 8 bases between them. Germline V lookup: CDR1 MNHEY, CDR2 SMNVEV (reference sequence). CDR3 DNA sequence: TGTGCCAGCAGTTTAAGGCCGGGAGAGACCCAGTACTTC. Its translation is CASSLRPGETQYF.

The V and J genes are TRBV7-9 and TRBJ2-2; D gene unclear. Germline lookup yields CDR1 SEHNR and CDR2 FQNEAQ (reference sequence). The ends were cut back, 8 bases at V and 7 bases at J, with 8 bases in the middle. The CDR3 has 11 amino acids. CDR3 residues: CASFRGGELFF. The CDR3, as DNA: TGTGCCAGCTTCCGAGGCGGGGAGCTGTTTTTT.

This clone was seen more than once but under ten times. The chain couples TRBV11-2 to TRBJ1-4; D call uncertain. The germline V gene has CDR1 SGHAT and CDR2 FQNNGV. V was cut by 2 bases and J by 6 bases, with 16 bases left in between. The CDR3 extends over 16 amino acids. This CDR3 reads CASSLKAGGFDEKLFF. The CDR3 DNA is TGTGCCAGCAGCTTAAAGGCTGGAGGGTTTGATGAAAAACTGTTTTTT.

V gene TRBV28 combines with J gene TRBJ2-3; D might be TRBD2 (6 bases). Germline lookup yields CDR1 MDHEN and CDR2 SYDVKM. The V and J ends lost 3 bases and 4 bases respectively, with 17 bases between them. The CDR3 is made up of 16 amino acids. The CDR3, as DNA: TGTGCCAGCAGTTTTTTTGGGGAGCGGGTCGCAGATACGCAGTATTTT. Its translation: CASSFFGERVADTQYF.

This clone was counted once. The chain carries TRBV10-3 and TRBJ2-3; D remains ambiguous. The CDR3 runs to 15 residues. Germline lookup yields CDR1 ENHRY and CDR2 SYGVKD. Trimming stripped 3 bases from V and 4 bases from J, with 14 bases between. CDR3 sequence (DNA): TGTGCCATCAGTGAATCCGCCCGGGTGGCAGATACGCAGTATTTT. This sequence encodes CAISESARVADTQYF.

This clone was recorded only once. V usage is TRBV7-9 and J usage is TRBJ1-1; tentative D call: TRBD1 (6 bases). V dropped 1 base and J dropped 0 bases, with 6 bases sitting between them. The V gene's germline CDR1 is SEHNR and CDR2 FQNEAQ (reference sequence). The CDR3 extends over 14 amino acids. The CDR3 here is CASSLDRVNTEAFF. The CDR3, as DNA: TGTGCCAGCAGCTTAGACAGGGTGAACACTGAAGCTTTCTTT.

The chain employs TRBV4-2 and TRBJ2-2, with a possible D match to TRBD2 (5 bases). The length of the CDR3 is 14 residues. V lost 0 bases and J 7 bases, leaving 9 bases between the germline ends. From germline, CDR1 is LGHNA and CDR2 YNFKEQ. The CDR3 spells CASSQDEGSGELFF. The CDR3 DNA reads as TGTGCCAGCAGCCAAGATGAAGGGAGCGGGGAGCTGTTTTTT.

The V call is TRBV12-3 or TRBV12-4, the J call TRBJ2-3, with D possibly TRBD1 on 5 matching bases. This CDR3 region has 13 residues. V lost 7 bases to trimming and J lost 5 bases, with 13 bases between them. This chain's CDR3 is CASKGPGGDTQYF. The CDR3 DNA is TGTGCCAGCAAGGGGCCCGGTGGAGATACGCAGTATTTT.

This chain uses TRBV7-9 with TRBJ2-1; possible D gene TRBD1, 5 bases. Germline V gene sequence: CDR1 SEHNR, CDR2 FQNEAQ (reference sequence). V lost 5 bases and J 0 bases, leaving 14 bases between the germline ends. The CDR3 consists of 16 residues. CDR3 protein: CASSTSDMSSYNEQFF. The CDR3 coding sequence is TGTGCCAGCAGCACCTCGGACATGTCCTCCTACAATGAGCAGTTCTTC.

V and J are TRBV24-1 and TRBJ1-4, with 8 bases identical to TRBD1. V lost 10 bases and J lost 8; bases outside the gene matches: 8. Germline V gene sequence: CDR1 KGHDR, CDR2 SFDVKD. The length of the CDR3 is 13 residues. The CDR3 reads CATSDRAGEKLFF. The CDR3 DNA reads TGTGCCACATCGGACAGGGCGGGCGAAAAACTGTTTTTT.

This sequence joins TRBV9 and TRBJ1-3, with TRBD1 matching over 8 bases. Losses at the gene ends were 3 bases for V and 0 bases for J; bases not matched to a gene: 5. The germline gives CDR1 SGDLS, CDR2 YYNGEE. The CDR3 has 16 amino acids. CDR3 amino acids: CASSGTGGSSGNTIYF. CDR3 DNA sequence: TGTGCCAGCAGCGGTACAGGGGGTAGCTCTGGAAACACCATATATTTT.

The V gene is TRBV28, the J gene TRBJ1-5, with 8 bases identical to TRBD1. Germline CDR1 and CDR2: MDHEN and SYDVKM. Unmatched junction bases numbered 8, after V lost 5 bases and J lost 5 bases. This CDR3 region has 15 residues. The CDR3 sequence is CASSPRGQGYQPQHF. The CDR3 region has the DNA TGTGCCAGCAGTCCCCGTGGACAGGGATATCAGCCCCAGCATTTT.

V is TRBV9 and J is TRBJ2-1, with 13 nucleotides matching TRBD2. This CDR3 is built from 17 residues. V was pared by 3 bases and J by 4 bases, with 7 bases of the junction left unmatched. The germline CDR1 and CDR2 sequences are SGDLS and YYNGEE. The CDR3 spells CASSARTSGGDYNEQFF. The CDR3 DNA sequence: TGTGCCAGCAGCGCCCGGACTAGCGGGGGAGATTACAATGAGCAGTTCTTC.

J is TRBJ2-7 and V is TRBV7-8; D is perhaps TRBD1 (5 bases). The CDR3 is 13 residues long. V lost 5 bases and J lost 1, with 9 bases in between. The germline V gene has CDR1 SGHVS and CDR2 FQNEAQ. The CDR3 loop is CASSTRDSYEQYF. CDR3 DNA sequence: TGTGCCAGCAGCACCAGGGATTCCTACGAGCAGTACTTC.

The chain combines TRBV12-3 or TRBV12-4 with TRBJ2-7; a possible D gene is TRBD2 (6 bases). With 3 bases removed from V and 3 bases from J, the gap between germline ends came to 6 bases. The length of the CDR3 is 12 residues. CDR3 sequence reads: CASSLGLYEQYF. CDR3 DNA sequence: TGTGCCAGCAGTTTGGGACTCTACGAGCAGTACTTC.

V and J are TRBV5-1 and TRBJ2-5; D remains unclear. Germline V gene data show CDR1 as SGHRS and CDR2 as YFSETQ. V was trimmed by 1 base and J by 5 bases, leaving 6 bases between them. The CDR3 has 12 amino acids. The CDR3 DNA is TGCGCCAGCAGCTTGAAATCGGAGACCCAGTACTTC. Translated: CASSLKSETQYF.